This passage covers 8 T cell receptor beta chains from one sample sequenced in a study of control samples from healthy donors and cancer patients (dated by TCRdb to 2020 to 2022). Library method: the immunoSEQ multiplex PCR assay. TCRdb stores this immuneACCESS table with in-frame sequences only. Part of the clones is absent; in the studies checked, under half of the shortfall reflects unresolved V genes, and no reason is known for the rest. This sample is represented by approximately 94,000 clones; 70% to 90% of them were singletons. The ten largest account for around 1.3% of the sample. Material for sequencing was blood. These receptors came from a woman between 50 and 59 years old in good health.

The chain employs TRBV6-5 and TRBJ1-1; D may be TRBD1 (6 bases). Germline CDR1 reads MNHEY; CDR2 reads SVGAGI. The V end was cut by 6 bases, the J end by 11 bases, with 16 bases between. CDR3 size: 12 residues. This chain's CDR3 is CASSTGGRRAFF. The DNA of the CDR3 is TGTGCCAGCAGCACGGGGGGGCGCAGGGCTTTCTTT.

The CDR3 is CASSPSTNSGNTIYF. DNA of the CDR3: TGCGCCAGCAGCCCATCCACAAACTCTGGAAACACCATATATTTT. The genes are TRBV4-1 and TRBJ1-3; D is uncertain. The V gene lost 4 bases and the J gene lost 0 bases, with 10 bases spanning the gap. CDR3 length equals 15 residues. From germline, CDR1 is MGHRA and CDR2 YSYEKL.

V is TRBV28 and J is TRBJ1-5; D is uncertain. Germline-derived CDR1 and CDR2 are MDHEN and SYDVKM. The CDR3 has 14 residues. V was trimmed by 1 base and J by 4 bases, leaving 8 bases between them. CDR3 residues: CASSLYRQNQPQHF. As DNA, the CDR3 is TGTGCCAGCAGTTTATACAGACAAAATCAGCCCCAGCATTTT. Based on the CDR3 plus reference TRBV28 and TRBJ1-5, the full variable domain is DVKVTQSSRYLVKRTGEKVFLECVQDMDHENMFWYRQDPGLGLRLIYFSYDVKMKEKGDIPEGYSVSREKKERFSLILESASTNQTSMYLCASSLYRQNQPQHFGDGTRLSIL.

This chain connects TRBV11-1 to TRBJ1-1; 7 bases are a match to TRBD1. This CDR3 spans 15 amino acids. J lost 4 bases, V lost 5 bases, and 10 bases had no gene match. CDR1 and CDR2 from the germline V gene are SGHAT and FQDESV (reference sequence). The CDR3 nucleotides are TGTGCCAGCAGCCCCCCCACCGGGACAGTCACTGAAGCTTTCTTT. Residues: CASSPPTGTVTEAFF.

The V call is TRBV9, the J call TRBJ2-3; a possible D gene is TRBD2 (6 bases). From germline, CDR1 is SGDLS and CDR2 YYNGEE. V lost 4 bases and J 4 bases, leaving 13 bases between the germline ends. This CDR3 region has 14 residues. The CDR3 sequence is CASSFGSMPDTQYF. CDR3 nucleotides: TGTGCCAGCAGCTTCGGGAGTATGCCAGATACGCAGTATTTT.

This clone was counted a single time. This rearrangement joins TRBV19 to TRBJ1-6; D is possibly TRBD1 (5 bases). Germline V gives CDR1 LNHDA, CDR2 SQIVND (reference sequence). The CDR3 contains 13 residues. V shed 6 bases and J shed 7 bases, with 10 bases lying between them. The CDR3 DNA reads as TGTGCCAGTAGCCGCCAGGGAAATTCACCCCTCCACTTT. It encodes CASSRQGNSPLHF.

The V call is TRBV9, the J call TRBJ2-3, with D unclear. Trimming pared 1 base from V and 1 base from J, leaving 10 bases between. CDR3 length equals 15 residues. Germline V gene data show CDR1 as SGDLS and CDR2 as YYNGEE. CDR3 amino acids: CASSVYGSGTDTQYF. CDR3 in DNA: TGTGCCAGCAGCGTATATGGCTCCGGCACAGATACGCAGTATTTT.

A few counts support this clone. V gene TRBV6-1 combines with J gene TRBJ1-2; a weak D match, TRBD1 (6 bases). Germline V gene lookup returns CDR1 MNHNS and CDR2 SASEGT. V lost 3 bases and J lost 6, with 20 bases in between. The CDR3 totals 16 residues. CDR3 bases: TGTGCCAGCAGTGACCCCCATTATCCAGGGGCAAATGGCTACACCTTC. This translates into CASSDPHYPGANGYTF.